Reported below is one T cell receptor beta chain. Its antigen is unknown. This specimen comes from a study of T cell responses to AZD1222 COVID-19 vaccine. Study findings and constraints: Nearly half of spike-specific TCRs reportedly target unmutated variant regions. White British ancestry dominated among donors, who included more females, and clonal diversity was possibly underestimated.

The protocol was immunoSEQ multiplex PCR, while the TCRdb copy is restricted to in-frame clones and leaves out a portion. The sample has around 270,000 clones; 90% to 95% are singletons. Pooled together were second doses at about 4 or about 12 weeks. This TCR was sampled from an adult who received the AZD1222 COVID-19 vaccine. The source was peripheral blood, collected 28 days after the second AZD1222 dose.

The DNA of the CDR3 is TGTGCCAGCACCCCTAGCGGGAGGGCCCCTAATGAGCAGTTCTTC. The encoded protein is CASTPSGRAPNEQFF. The chain joins TRBV9 to TRBJ2-1; 12 nucleotides align to TRBD2. The J segment lost 7 bases and the V segment lost 6 bases, leaving 8 bases of the junction unmatched. Germline lookup yields CDR1 SGDLS and CDR2 YYNGEE. CDR3 size: 15 residues.